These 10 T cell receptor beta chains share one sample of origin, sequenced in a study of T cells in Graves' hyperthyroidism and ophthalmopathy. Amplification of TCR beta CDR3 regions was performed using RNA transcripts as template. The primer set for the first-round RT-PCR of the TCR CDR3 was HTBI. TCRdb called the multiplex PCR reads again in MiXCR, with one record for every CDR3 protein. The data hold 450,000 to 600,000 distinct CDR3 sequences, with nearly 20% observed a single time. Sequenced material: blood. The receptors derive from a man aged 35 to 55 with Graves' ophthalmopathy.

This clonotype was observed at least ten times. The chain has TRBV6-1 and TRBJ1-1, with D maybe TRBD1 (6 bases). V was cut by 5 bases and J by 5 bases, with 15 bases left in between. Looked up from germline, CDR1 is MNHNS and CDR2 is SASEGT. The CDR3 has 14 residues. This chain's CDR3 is CASSLRTEETEAFF. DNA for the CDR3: TGTGCCAGCAGTCTAAGGACAGAGGAAACTGAAGCTTTCTTT.

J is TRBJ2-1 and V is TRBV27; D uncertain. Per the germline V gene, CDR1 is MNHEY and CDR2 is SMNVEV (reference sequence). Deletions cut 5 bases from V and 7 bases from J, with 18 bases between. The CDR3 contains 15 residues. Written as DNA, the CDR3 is TGTGCCAGCAGTCCCCCGCCTCTAGTGAGGAATGAGCAGTTCTTC. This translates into CASSPPPLVRNEQFF.

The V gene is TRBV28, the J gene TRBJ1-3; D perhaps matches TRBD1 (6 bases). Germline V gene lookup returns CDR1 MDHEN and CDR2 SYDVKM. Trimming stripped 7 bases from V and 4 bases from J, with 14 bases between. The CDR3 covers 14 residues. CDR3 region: CASTWGGAGNTIYF. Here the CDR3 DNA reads TGTGCCAGCACCTGGGGGGGCGCGGGAAACACCATATATTTT.

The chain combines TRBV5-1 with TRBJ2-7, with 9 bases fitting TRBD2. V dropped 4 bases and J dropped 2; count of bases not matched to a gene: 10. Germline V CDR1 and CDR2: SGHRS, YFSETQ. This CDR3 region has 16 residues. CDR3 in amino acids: CASSPPASGAAYEQYF. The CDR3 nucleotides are TGCGCCAGCAGCCCCCCGGCTAGCGGGGCCGCCTACGAGCAGTACTTC.

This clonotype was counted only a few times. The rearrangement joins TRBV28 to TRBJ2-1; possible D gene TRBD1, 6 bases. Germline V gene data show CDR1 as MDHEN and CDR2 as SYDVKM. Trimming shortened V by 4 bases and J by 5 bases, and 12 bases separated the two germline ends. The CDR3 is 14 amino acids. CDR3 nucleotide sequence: TGTGCCAGCAGTTCCCCCGGGGACAACAATGAGCAGTTCTTC. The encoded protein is CASSSPGDNNEQFF.

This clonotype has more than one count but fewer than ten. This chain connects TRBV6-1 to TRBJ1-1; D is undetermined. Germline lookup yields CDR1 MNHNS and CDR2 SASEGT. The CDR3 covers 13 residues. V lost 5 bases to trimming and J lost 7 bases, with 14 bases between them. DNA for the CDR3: TGTGCCAGCAGTCTTTCCTACACGGGTGAAGCTTTCTTT. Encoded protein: CASSLSYTGEAFF.

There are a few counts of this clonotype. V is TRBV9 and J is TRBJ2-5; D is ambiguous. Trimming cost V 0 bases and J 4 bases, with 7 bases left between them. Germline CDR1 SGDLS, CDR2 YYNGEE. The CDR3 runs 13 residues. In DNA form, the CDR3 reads TGTGCCAGCAGCGTAGCAGTGGGAGAGACCCAGTACTTC. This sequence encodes CASSVAVGETQYF.

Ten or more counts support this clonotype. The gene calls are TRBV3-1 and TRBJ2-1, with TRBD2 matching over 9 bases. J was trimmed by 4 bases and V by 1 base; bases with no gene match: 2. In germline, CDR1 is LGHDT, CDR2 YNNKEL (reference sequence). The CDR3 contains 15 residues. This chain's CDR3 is CASSQGLADYNEQFF. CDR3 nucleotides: TGTGCCAGCAGCCAAGGACTAGCGGATTACAATGAGCAGTTCTTC.

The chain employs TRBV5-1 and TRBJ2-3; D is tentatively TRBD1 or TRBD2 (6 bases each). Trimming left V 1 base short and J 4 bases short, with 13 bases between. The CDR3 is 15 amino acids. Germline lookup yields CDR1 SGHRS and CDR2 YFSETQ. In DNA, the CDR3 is TGCGCCAGCAGCTTGACGGGGGCCTATCCAGATACGCAGTATTTT. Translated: CASSLTGAYPDTQYF.

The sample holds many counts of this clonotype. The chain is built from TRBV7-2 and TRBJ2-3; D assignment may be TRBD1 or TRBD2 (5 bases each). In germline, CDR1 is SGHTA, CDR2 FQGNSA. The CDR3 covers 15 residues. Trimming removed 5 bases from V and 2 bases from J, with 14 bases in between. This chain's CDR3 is CASSPEGRNTDTQYF. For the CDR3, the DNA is TGTGCCAGCAGCCCCGAGGGGCGCAACACAGATACGCAGTATTTT.